These 11 T cell receptor beta chains originate from one sample sequenced in a study of T cell changes during pregnancy in multiple sclerosis. Clones were read by immunoSEQ multiplex PCR, and TCRdb kept only the in-frame ones, dropping some. The sample has fewer than 90,000 clones; 94% are singletons. This material consisted of peripheral blood, taken after pregnancy. These receptors were taken from a female donor in good health, enrolled as a control in a pregnancy study.

The chain recombines TRBV25-1 with TRBJ2-7; 9 nucleotides line up with TRBD2. Germline lookup yields CDR1 MGHDK and CDR2 SYGVNS. With 0 bases clipped from V and 1 base from J, the junction kept 10 bases outside the gene matches. CDR3 length: 18 residues. The CDR3 DNA follows: TGTGCCAGCAGTGAATATCGGATACGGGCGGGAGGGTCCTACGAGCAGTACTTC. It is translated as CASSEYRIRAGGSYEQYF.

This clone occurred a few times. The chain is built from TRBV27 and TRBJ2-1; the D gene is possibly TRBD2 (6 bases). V was pared by 6 bases and J by 5 bases, with 14 bases between. The CDR3 is made up of 14 amino acids. Germline assignment: CDR1 MNHEY and CDR2 SMNVEV (reference sequence). CDR3 sequence reads: CASSLLGGNNEQFF. In DNA form, the CDR3 reads TGTGCCAGCAGCCTTTTGGGAGGAAACAATGAGCAGTTCTTC.

The gene calls are TRBV25-1 and TRBJ2-7; D possibly corresponds to TRBD2 (5 bases). The CDR3 runs to 14 residues. V gave up 4 bases and J gave up 3 bases, with 13 bases separating them. Germline V gene sequence: CDR1 MGHDK, CDR2 SYGVNS. In DNA form, the CDR3 reads TGTGCCAGCAGTGGGCGGGCGCCAGTCTACGAGCAGTACTTC. Protein product: CASSGRAPVYEQYF.

The V gene is TRBV28, the J gene TRBJ2-1; D gene ambiguous. Trimming cost V 5 bases and J 7 bases, with 15 bases left between them. Looked up from germline, CDR1 is MDHEN and CDR2 is SYDVKM. This CDR3 is built from 14 residues. In DNA, the CDR3 is TGTGCCAGCAGTCGCCCCAATCGGGTTAATGAGCAGTTCTTC. It is translated as CASSRPNRVNEQFF.

This rearrangement joins TRBV5-1 to TRBJ2-7, with TRBD1 identical over 8 bases. The CDR3 contains 17 residues. V gave up 4 bases and J gave up 1 base; unmatched junction bases: 13. Germline V gene lookup returns CDR1 SGHRS and CDR2 YFSETQ. The CDR3 region has the DNA TGCGCCAGCAGCGGGGCTGCAATCGACAGGGGTTCCTACGAGCAGTACTTC. It encodes CASSGAAIDRGSYEQYF.

V and J are TRBV18 and TRBJ2-7; 8 positions match TRBD1. The CDR3 spans 12 residues. Trimming removed 6 bases from V and 2 bases from J; junction bases left unmatched: 0. Per germline, CDR1 KGHSH and CDR2 LQKENI. CDR3 amino acids: CASSTGAYEQYF. CDR3 DNA sequence: TGTGCCAGCTCGACAGGGGCCTACGAGCAGTACTTC.

The chain carries TRBV7-9 and TRBJ1-4, with 9 positions matching TRBD1. This CDR3 has 16 amino acids. V was pared by 4 bases and J by 6 bases, with 9 bases of the junction left unmatched. Germline V gene sequence: CDR1 SEHNR, CDR2 FQNEAQ (reference sequence). The CDR3 bases are TGTGCCAGCAGCTCGGTGGGGGGGACAGGGTATGAAAAACTGTTTTTT. It translates to CASSSVGGTGYEKLFF.

The rearrangement uses TRBV7-2 and TRBJ2-1, with a tentative D call TRBD1 (6 bases). CDR3 size: 13 residues. The V gene's germline CDR1 is SGHTA and CDR2 FQGNSA. Trimming cost V 7 bases and J 6 bases, with 13 bases left between them. CDR3: CASTLGAPNEQFF. CDR3 nucleotides: TGTGCCAGCACCCTGGGGGCCCCCAATGAGCAGTTCTTC.

The chain carries TRBV7-9 and TRBJ2-2; D not certain. The V and J ends lost 1 base and 1 base respectively, with 7 bases between them. The germline V gene encodes CDR1 SEHNR and CDR2 FQNEAQ (reference sequence). This CDR3 is 15 amino acids long. The chain's CDR3 is CASSLGALNTGELFF. The CDR3 DNA reads as TGTGCCAGCAGCTTAGGGGCTTTGAACACCGGGGAGCTGTTTTTT.

The CDR3 sequence: CASRLAIDTEAFF. DNA for the CDR3: TGCGCCAGCAGGTTAGCGATCGACACTGAAGCTTTCTTT. The V gene is TRBV5-1, the J gene TRBJ1-1, with no clear D. CDR3 size: 13 residues. Trimming pared 5 bases from V and 3 bases from J, leaving 11 bases between. CDR1 and CDR2 (germline): SGHRS, YFSETQ.

The rearrangement links TRBV7-8 to TRBJ2-5; 8 bases map to TRBD1. This CDR3 has 16 amino acids. V gave up 5 bases and J gave up 5 bases; unmatched junction bases: 13. Germline V CDR1 and CDR2: SGHVS, FQNEAQ. The CDR3 nucleotides read TGTGCCAGCAGCACCTCTTCGAACAGGGGGTTGGAGACCCAGTACTTC. This encodes CASSTSSNRGLETQYF.